This T cell receptor beta chain was captured by sequencing in a study of radiotherapy plus CTLA-4 blockade in lung cancer. Remarks on this clone: Its cognate antigen is unknown.

The assay was immunoSEQ multiplex PCR, and TCRdb's table has in-frame clones only and misses some. Of approximately 94,000 clones listed, 80% to 85% are singletons. Study-wide points: Blood-borne expansion of tumor-derived TCR clones followed radiotherapy plus ipilimumab. Response, reportedly, was best predicted by interferon-beta along with early blood T cell clone dynamics.

J gave up 8 bases and V 5 bases, and 9 bases lay outside the gene matches. The CDR3 has 15 amino acids. The germline V gene has CDR1 SGHVS and CDR2 FNYEAQ. The material sequenced was peripheral blood, taken from a patient treated with radiotherapy plus ipilimumab. The chain couples TRBV7-6 to TRBJ2-1; 10 bases are a match to TRBD2. The TCR sequence derives from a human donor with non-small cell lung cancer that progressed on radiotherapy plus ipilimumab. CDR3 bases: TGTGCCAGCAGCCCCTTTCGGAGCGGGAGGGATGAGCAGTTCTTC. As protein: CASSPFRSGRDEQFF.